One and the same sample provided the 11 T cell receptor beta chains below, sequenced in a study of human T cells and chemical hapten exposure. As for time point: patch test 3, about 24 weeks after DPC sensitization. As for treatment: therapeutic diphenylcyclopropenone sensitization with weekly scalp DPC. MiXCR, applied by TCRdb to the RACE reads, yields one record per CDR3 protein. This table holds some 71,000 distinct CDR3 sequences, roughly 11% found once. The sequencing used whole blood, collected in connection with sensitization to the hapten diphenylcyclopropenone (DPC). The receptors originated from a woman aged 45-65 years with alopecia areata. Some clones in this sample may be carry-over from other donors' samples.

The table lists this clonotype with a few counts. The CDR3 nucleotides read TGTGCCTCCCGGGGCGATGGGCCTGGGGCCAACGTCCTGACTTTC. Its translation is CASRGDGPGANVLTF. The V gene is TRBV10-3, the J gene TRBJ2-6; D might be TRBD1 or TRBD2, each matching 5 bases. Deletions cut 11 bases from V and 2 bases from J, with 16 bases between. The length of the CDR3 is 15 residues. CDR1 is ENHRY and CDR2 is SYGVKD in the germline V gene.

This clonotype was observed at least ten times. V gene TRBV12-3 or TRBV12-4 combines with J gene TRBJ2-7; a possible D gene is TRBD1 (6 bases). The CDR3 has 12 residues. V dropped 7 bases and J dropped 6 bases, with 13 bases sitting between them. The CDR3 is CASTSGAGEQYF. The CDR3 DNA follows: TGTGCCAGCACCTCAGGGGCCGGCGAGCAGTACTTC.

This clonotype has a handful of counts. The V call is TRBV5-1, the J call TRBJ2-1, with 7 bases that match TRBD1. Germline assignment: CDR1 SGHRS and CDR2 YFSETQ. The CDR3 is 12 amino acids. The trim removed 6 bases at V and 6 bases at J, leaving 3 bases unmatched. Here the CDR3 reads CASNRGFNEQFF. The CDR3 DNA reads as TGCGCCAGCAACAGGGGCTTCAATGAGCAGTTCTTC.

This clonotype has only a few counts. The chain uses TRBV7-2 and TRBJ1-4, with a tentative D call TRBD1 (5 bases). V lost 2 bases and J lost 5, with 12 bases in between. Germline V lookup: CDR1 SGHTA, CDR2 FQGNSA. This CDR3 has 15 residues. CDR3 amino acids: CASSLQGSLNEKLFF. The CDR3 DNA reads as TGTGCCAGCAGCTTACAGGGATCCCTAAATGAAAAACTGTTTTTT.

This clonotype appeared many times. The rearrangement uses TRBV7-9 and TRBJ1-5; D possibly corresponds to TRBD1 (6 bases). Germline V gene sequence: CDR1 SEHNR, CDR2 FQNEAQ (reference sequence). This CDR3 has 17 residues. The ends were cut back, 1 base at V and 3 bases at J, with 16 bases in the middle. The CDR3 sequence is CASSLVLAGDLNQPQHF. CDR3 bases: TGTGCCAGCAGCTTAGTTTTGGCAGGGGACCTCAATCAGCCCCAGCATTTT.

This clonotype has only a few counts. The chain carries TRBV28 and TRBJ1-2; the D gene is possibly TRBD1 (5 bases). Deletions cut 6 bases from V and 1 base from J, with 9 bases between. Germline-derived CDR1 and CDR2 are MDHEN and SYDVKM. The CDR3 sequence is 13 residues long. In nucleotides, the CDR3 is TGTGCCAGCAGGCCGGGGGTTAACTATGGCTACACCTTC. Residues: CASRPGVNYGYTF.

This clonotype was observed a few times. The chain couples TRBV5-4 to TRBJ1-2; tentatively, D is TRBD1 (6 bases). Germline V gene sequence: CDR1 SGHNT, CDR2 YYREEE (reference sequence). The V end was cut by 0 bases, the J end by 3 bases, with 12 bases between. The CDR3 runs 15 residues. CDR3 protein: CASSLAAGEDYGYTF. The CDR3 nucleotides are TGTGCCAGCAGCTTGGCGGCAGGGGAGGACTATGGCTACACCTTC.

This clonotype has a count of ten or more. V usage is TRBV18 and J usage is TRBJ1-5; weak D call: TRBD1 (6 bases). Germline-derived CDR1 and CDR2 are KGHSH and LQKENI. This CDR3 region has 15 residues. The germline V and J ends were trimmed by 2 bases and 5 bases, with 13 bases remaining between them. Written as DNA, the CDR3 is TGTGCCAGCTCACCATCTATGGGGGCGGATCAGCCCCAGCATTTT. As protein: CASSPSMGADQPQHF. Looking up the rest from reference TRBV18 and TRBJ1-5 gives the full variable domain: NAGVMQNPRHLVRRRGQEARLRCSPMKGHSHVYWYRQLPEEGLKFMVYLQKENIIDESGMPKERFSAEFPKEGPSILRIQQVVRGDSAAYFCASSPSMGADQPQHFGDGTRLSIL.

This clonotype was detected ten times or more. J is TRBJ2-7 and V is TRBV27; tentative D call: TRBD2 (5 bases). The CDR3 runs to 15 residues. Deletions cut 1 base from V and 7 bases from J, with 17 bases between. Looked up from germline, CDR1 is MNHEY and CDR2 is SMNVEV (reference sequence). The CDR3 sequence: CASSLFSPNPGEQYF. In nucleotides, the CDR3 is TGTGCCAGCAGTTTATTTTCCCCCAATCCGGGGGAGCAGTACTTC.

This clonotype was counted at least ten times. The genes are TRBV28 and TRBJ1-6, with D perhaps TRBD1 (5 bases). The germline gives CDR1 MDHEN, CDR2 SYDVKM. V was trimmed by 6 bases and J by 6 bases, leaving 18 bases between them. This CDR3 is built from 16 residues. The CDR3 DNA reads TGTGCCAGCAGACAGACCGGGACTCCGCGTAATTCACCCCTCCACTTT. Amino acid sequence: CASRQTGTPRNSPLHF.

The sample holds many counts of this clonotype. This rearrangement joins TRBV6-2 or TRBV6-3 to TRBJ2-7, with 8 bases fitting TRBD1. CDR1 and CDR2 (germline): MNHEY, SVGEGT. This CDR3 has 15 amino acids. V lost 4 bases to trimming and J lost 4 bases; unmatched junction nucleotides: 9. CDR3 sequence (DNA): TGTGCCAGCAGTTCACCCGCCCAGGGGGCTTACGAGCAGTACTTC. Residues: CASSSPAQGAYEQYF.